The 23 T cell receptor beta chains in this list originate from one sample, sequenced in a study of T cells in Graves' hyperthyroidism and ophthalmopathy. Authors of the study amplified TCR beta CDR3 regions from RNA transcripts. HTBI primers were employed in a first-round RT-PCR of the TCR CDR3. TCRdb called the multiplex PCR reads again in MiXCR, with one record for every CDR3 protein. The repertoire consists of hundreds of thousands of distinct CDR3 sequences, with about half occurring once and the leading ten covering about 7.9%. The sequenced sample consisted of peripheral blood or thyroid tissue (not recorded which). The receptors derive from a woman aged 18-29 years with Graves' hyperthyroidism.

The chain is built from TRBV9 and TRBJ1-2, with D possibly matching TRBD1 (5 bases). V lost 2 bases, J lost 0 bases, and 8 bases lay in between. The V gene's germline CDR1 is SGDLS and CDR2 YYNGEE. The CDR3 contains 14 residues. For the CDR3, the DNA is TGTGCCAGCAGCGTGACAGCCTCTAACTATGGCTACACCTTC. Translated: CASSVTASNYGYTF.

As regards this clonotype: A read error may account for a junction end that differs from germline. CDR3 in DNA: TGTGCCAGCAGTTACTCGGGGCCGCCTAAGAACACTGAAGCTTTCTTT. It encodes CASSYSGPPKNTEAFF. The chain uses TRBV10-3 and TRBJ1-1, with D possibly matching TRBD1 (5 bases). Per germline, CDR1 ENHRY and CDR2 SYGVKD. This CDR3 region has 16 residues.

The chain uses TRBV6-4 and TRBJ1-2; weak D call: TRBD1 (6 bases). Looked up from germline, CDR1 is MRHNA and CDR2 is SNTAGT. V was pared by 8 bases and J by 7 bases, with 14 bases between. The CDR3 runs 12 residues. CDR3 in amino acids: CASLEGGVGYTF. CDR3 bases: TGTGCCAGCTTAGAGGGGGGGGTTGGCTACACCTTC.

This clonotype was detected only a few times. The CDR3 is CASTENGALNTEAFF. In DNA, the CDR3 is TGTGCCAGCACCGAGAACGGGGCTCTGAACACTGAAGCTTTCTTT. The chain carries TRBV12-3 or TRBV12-4 and TRBJ1-1, with D perhaps matching TRBD1 (5 bases). The CDR3 length is 15 residues. V lost 7 bases and J 0 bases, leaving 15 bases between the germline ends.

This chain connects TRBV2 to TRBJ2-5; 11 nucleotides align to TRBD2. V was clipped by 6 bases and J by 5 bases; unmatched bases: 11. The CDR3 runs to 16 residues. Per the germline V gene, CDR1 is SNHLY and CDR2 is FYNNEI. The CDR3 sequence: CASSHVLAGGGETQYF. The CDR3 DNA sequence: TGTGCCAGCAGCCACGTTCTAGCGGGAGGCGGGGAGACCCAGTACTTC.

The chain couples TRBV20-1 to TRBJ1-5; possible D gene TRBD1, 5 bases. This CDR3 has 14 residues. Between the trimmed V and J ends, which lost 1 base and 5 bases, there was a span of 12 bases. Per germline, CDR1 DFQATT and CDR2 SNEGSKA (reference sequence). CDR3 DNA sequence: TGCAGTGCTAGAGGGGGCGGTGGCCATCAGCCCCAGCATTTT. This sequence encodes CSARGGGGHQPQHF.

In the case of this clonotype: One end of the junction does not line up with germline, which may come from a read error. This chain uses TRBV7-2 with TRBJ1-1; D unresolved. Germline-derived CDR1 and CDR2 are SGHTA and FQGNSA. The CDR3 is made up of 13 amino acids. The CDR3 protein is CASSQEVFTEAFF. For the CDR3, the DNA is TGCGCCAGCAGCCAAGAGGTCTTCACTGAAGCTTTCTTT.

This clonotype has just a few counts. This chain joins TRBV6-5 and TRBJ1-5; 8 positions agree with TRBD1. Germline CDR1 reads MNHEY; CDR2 reads SVGAGI. The length of the CDR3 is 15 residues. V was pared by 5 bases and J by 2 bases, with 5 bases of the junction left unmatched. For the CDR3, the DNA is TGTGCCAGCAGTCCGGACAGGGCGGGCAATCAGCCCCAGCATTTT. This codes for CASSPDRAGNQPQHF.

This clonotype was seen once. V gene TRBV20-1 combines with J gene TRBJ1-1, with TRBD1 as a possible D gene (5 bases). The germline V gene has CDR1 DFQATT and CDR2 SNEGSKA (reference sequence). V was pared by 5 bases and J by 7 bases, with 20 bases between. CDR3 length: 14 residues. The CDR3 DNA follows: TGCAGTGCTGTGGACTTCGGGGGTCCGGGTGAAGCTTTCTTT. Its protein product is CSAVDFGGPGEAFF.

This clonotype turned up a few times. The chain links TRBV19 to TRBJ2-7; 12 nucleotides match TRBD1. The germline CDR1 and CDR2 sequences are LNHDA and SQIVND (reference sequence). Trimming at V came to 3 bases and at J to 6 bases, leaving 6 bases not matched to a gene. The CDR3 is made up of 15 amino acids. This CDR3 reads CASSMRGTGGSEQYF. Written as DNA, the CDR3 is TGTGCCAGTAGTATGCGGGGGACAGGGGGCAGCGAGCAGTACTTC. Full variable domain (rest looked up from reference TRBV19 and TRBJ2-7): DGGITQSPKYLFRKEGQNVTLSCEQNLNHDAMYWYRQDPGQGLRLIYYSQIVNDFQKGDIAEGYSVSREKKESFPLTVTSAQKNPTAFYLCASSMRGTGGSEQYFGPGTRLTVT.

This clonotype came up a few times. Mismatch with germline at one junction end may stem from a read error. This chain connects TRBV5-1 to TRBJ1-2; D is perhaps TRBD1 (5 bases). Per the germline V gene, CDR1 is SGHRS and CDR2 is YFSETQ. This CDR3 has 14 amino acids. The CDR3 spells CASSPTATNYGYTF. CDR3 nucleotides: TGTGCCAGCAGCCCGACAGCAACTAACTATGGCTACACCTTC.

This clonotype occurred many times. V and J are TRBV19 and TRBJ1-5, with no clear D. Between the trimmed V and J ends, which lost 6 bases and 2 bases, there was a span of 11 bases. Germline V lookup: CDR1 LNHDA, CDR2 SQIVND (reference sequence). The CDR3 covers 14 residues. The CDR3 loop is CASSPQQGNQPQHF. CDR3 DNA: TGTGCCAGTAGCCCCCAGCAGGGCAATCAGCCCCAGCATTTT.

This clonotype was counted a few times. This chain connects TRBV20-1 to TRBJ1-1; possible D gene TRBD1, 6 bases. Germline assignment: CDR1 DFQATT and CDR2 SNEGSKA (reference sequence). The CDR3 sequence is 13 residues long. Trimming shortened V by 6 bases and J by 5 bases, and 16 bases separated the two germline ends. The CDR3 reads CSAATGTLTEAFF. In DNA form, the CDR3 reads TGCAGTGCGGCAACCGGGACATTAACTGAAGCTTTCTTT.

This clonotype turned up a few times. CDR3 bases: TGTGCCAGCAGTTATTCGGGACAGCGCAATCAGCCCCAGCATTTT. Protein product: CASSYSGQRNQPQHF. The V call is TRBV6-2 or TRBV6-3, the J call TRBJ1-5, with TRBD1 matching 7 bases. V was clipped by 3 bases and J by 2 bases; unmatched bases: 4. The CDR3 totals 15 residues. The germline CDR1 and CDR2 sequences are MNHEY and SVGEGT.

This clonotype turned up a few times. The CDR3 spells CSARLGQAYEQYF. CDR3 coding DNA: TGCAGTGCTAGACTTGGACAGGCCTACGAGCAGTACTTC. The chain combines TRBV20-1 with TRBJ2-7, with 7 bases that match TRBD1. CDR3 length equals 13 residues. After removal of 2 bases from V and 2 bases from J, the junction contained 3 bases not matched to a gene. Germline V gene sequence: CDR1 DFQATT, CDR2 SNEGSKA (reference sequence).

Regarding this clonotype: The CDR3 ends on some other residue instead of the conserved phenylalanine or tryptophan, so this is likely a read error. The chain combines TRBV6-2 or TRBV6-3 with TRBJ1-5; D might be TRBD1 (6 bases). CDR3 size: 14 residues. Trimming took off 6 bases at V and 7 bases at J, with 16 bases between the two ends. The germline gives CDR1 MNHEY, CDR2 SVGEGT. In DNA, the CDR3 is TGTGCCAGCAGCCAGCCAGGGGTGGGACAGCCCCAGCATTCT. Its translation: CASSQPGVGQPQHS.

The V gene is TRBV24-1, the J gene TRBJ2-5; 7 nucleotides align to TRBD1. Per germline, CDR1 KGHDR and CDR2 SFDVKD. The V and J ends lost 4 bases and 4 bases, in that order; junction bases with no gene match: 8. The CDR3 is 15 residues long. The DNA of the CDR3 is TGTGCCACCAGTGAATCGACAGGGTTCCGAGAGACCCAGTACTTC. Its translation is CATSESTGFRETQYF.

This clonotype has only a few counts. The chain recombines TRBV20-1 with TRBJ2-7; unclear D gene. The CDR3 has 13 amino acids. Germline CDR1 is DFQATT and CDR2 is SNEGSKA (reference sequence). With 3 bases removed from V and 0 bases from J, the gap between germline ends came to 9 bases. This CDR3 is CSARGGSSYEQYF. CDR3 bases: TGCAGTGCTAGGGGCGGCAGCTCCTACGAGCAGTACTTC.

To note about this clonotype: A read error may explain this, as a much larger clone is one base away. CDR3 residues: CAISPTRGDGYTF. The DNA of the CDR3 is TGTGCCATCAGCCCGACACGGGGCGATGGCTACACCTTC. The V call is TRBV10-3, the J call TRBJ1-2; weak D call: TRBD1 (5 bases). The CDR3 runs to 13 residues. CDR1 and CDR2 from the germline V gene are ENHRY and SYGVKD. The ends were cut back, 6 bases at V and 6 bases at J, with 14 bases in the middle.

V and J are TRBV27 and TRBJ1-1; TRBD1 might be the D (5 bases). The CDR3 consists of 13 residues. Trimming removed 8 bases at V and 2 bases at J, with 12 bases between. CDR1 is MNHEY, CDR2 SMNVEV, per germline (reference sequence). DNA for the CDR3: TGTGCCAGCTGGGGGACGGGAAACACTGAAGCTTTCTTT. Translating gives CASWGTGNTEAFF.

This clonotype was counted a few times. This sequence joins TRBV20-1 and TRBJ1-1; 7 bases fit TRBD1. Germline CDR1 reads DFQATT; CDR2 reads SNEGSKA (reference sequence). Trimming removed 1 base from V and 6 bases from J; junction bases left unmatched: 5. The CDR3 totals 13 residues. The CDR3 DNA reads TGCAGTGCTAGAGCCCCAGGGACAGCTGAAGCTTTCTTT. It codes for CSARAPGTAEAFF.

This clonotype appeared a few times. A read error may account for a junction end that differs from germline. The chain couples TRBV5-1 to TRBJ1-4, with 7 nucleotides matching TRBD1. CDR3 length: 14 residues. Looked up from germline, CDR1 is SGHRS and CDR2 is YFSETQ. In DNA, the CDR3 is TGTGCCAGCAGCGACCGGGACAGAAATGAAAAACTGTTTTTT. Translated: CASSDRDRNEKLFF.

This clonotype has only a few counts. The chain carries TRBV7-9 and TRBJ1-1, with D maybe TRBD1 (6 bases). There are 16 residues in the CDR3. The germline V gene encodes CDR1 SEHNR and CDR2 FQNEAQ (reference sequence). The V and J ends lost 5 bases and 4 bases respectively, with 20 bases between them. CDR3 sequence reads: CASSQAGRGWGTEAFF. DNA of the CDR3: TGTGCCAGCAGCCAAGCGGGCAGGGGATGGGGCACTGAAGCTTTCTTT.